Each of the 31 T cell receptor beta chains below was sequenced from the same sample in a study of PD-L1 blockade in urothelial cancer. Method: immunoSEQ multiplex PCR; TCRdb's copy keeps in-frame clones and lacks some. The sample shows some 84,000 clones, roughly 90% of them seen only once. This material consisted of PBMCs, taken around atezolizumab (anti-PD-L1) treatment. Receptors originate from a woman in her 70s with urothelial cancer.

This clone was picked up a small number of times. The genes are TRBV4-1 and TRBJ1-1; unclear D gene. Germline values: CDR1 MGHRA, CDR2 YSYEKL. V dropped 1 base and J dropped 0 bases, with 12 bases sitting between them. The length of the CDR3 is 16 residues. Here the CDR3 DNA reads TGCGCCAGCAGCCAAGGGGCCGGGAGCATGAACACTGAAGCTTTCTTT. As protein: CASSQGAGSMNTEAFF.

This chain connects TRBV4-3 to TRBJ2-4, with 9 bases aligning to TRBD1. CDR1 is LGHNA, CDR2 YSLEER, per germline. This CDR3 is built from 18 residues. V lost 4 bases to trimming and J lost 4 bases; unmatched junction nucleotides: 14. In DNA form, the CDR3 reads TGCGCCAGCAGCCCCGGCTGGGGACAGGGCTTGGCGAAAAACATTCAGTACTTC. It encodes CASSPGWGQGLAKNIQYF.

The V call is TRBV6-5, the J call TRBJ1-6, with a tentative D call TRBD1 (5 bases). V gave up 6 bases and J gave up 8 bases, with 17 bases separating them. Germline V gives CDR1 MNHEY, CDR2 SVGAGI. CDR3 length equals 15 residues. As DNA, the CDR3 is TGTGCCAGCAGGCACAGCGGGGGTAAGGATTCACCCCTCCACTTT. Residues: CASRHSGGKDSPLHF.

The V call is TRBV7-8, the J call TRBJ1-5; D call uncertain. This CDR3 is built from 16 residues. Germline values: CDR1 SGHVS, CDR2 FQNEAQ. The V gene lost 0 bases and the J gene lost 6 bases, with 15 bases spanning the gap. The CDR3 loop is CASSLAPQANSQPQHF. The CDR3 DNA reads TGTGCCAGCAGCTTAGCGCCCCAGGCTAATTCTCAGCCCCAGCATTTT.

The chain recombines TRBV18 with TRBJ2-5; 9 bases align to TRBD2. The V gene's germline CDR1 is KGHSH and CDR2 LQKENI. The CDR3 length is 14 residues. The V segment lost 6 bases and the J segment 3 bases; nucleotides outside the gene matches: 5. CDR3 sequence reads: CASSARGGEETQYF. CDR3 sequence (DNA): TGTGCCAGCTCCGCGCGGGGGGGCGAAGAGACCCAGTACTTC.

The chain couples TRBV4-3 to TRBJ2-7; 9 bases map to TRBD2. J was trimmed by 1 base and V by 0 bases; bases with no gene match: 10. The CDR3 extends over 18 amino acids. CDR1 LGHNA and CDR2 YSLEER come from the germline V gene. For the CDR3, the DNA is TGCGCCAGCAGCCAAGATCTTGTCGGCGGGGGGGTTTCCTACGAGCAGTACTTC. Its translation: CASSQDLVGGGVSYEQYF.

The rearrangement joins TRBV5-1 to TRBJ2-6; 9 bases are shared with TRBD2. The CDR3 has 17 residues. V shed 4 bases and J 5 bases; nucleotides not matched to a gene: 10. The germline V gene encodes CDR1 SGHRS and CDR2 YFSETQ. The CDR3 sequence is CASSAGGTVSWANVLTF. The CDR3 bases are TGCGCCAGCAGCGCGGGGGGGACAGTATCTTGGGCCAACGTCCTGACTTTC.

This clone came up once. The chain carries TRBV20-1 and TRBJ1-1; 10 bases match TRBD1. The CDR3 loop spans 11 amino acids. CDR1 DFQATT and CDR2 SNEGSKA come from the germline V gene (reference sequence). With V trimmed by 6 bases and J by 13 bases, 8 bases remained unmatched. CDR3 sequence reads: CSARTGGRSFF. The CDR3 DNA is TGCAGTGCGAGGACAGGGGGGAGAAGTTTCTTT.

This clone was detected once. The J gene is TRBJ2-1, the V gene TRBV5-1; tentative D call: TRBD1 (6 bases). Between the trimmed V and J ends, which lost 0 bases and 6 bases, there was a span of 13 bases. Germline V gene data show CDR1 as SGHRS and CDR2 as YFSETQ. The length of the CDR3 is 15 residues. The CDR3 is CASSLVFPGVNEQFF. CDR3 bases: TGCGCCAGCAGCTTGGTTTTCCCAGGGGTCAATGAGCAGTTCTTC.

The chain recombines TRBV7-9 with TRBJ2-7; possible D gene TRBD1, 6 bases. Per the germline V gene, CDR1 is SEHNR and CDR2 is FQNEAQ (reference sequence). This CDR3 region has 12 residues. Trimming cost V 6 bases and J 6 bases, with 12 bases left between them. CDR3 amino acids: CASSLGGIEQYF. The CDR3 coding sequence is TGTGCCAGCAGTCTAGGGGGAATCGAGCAGTACTTC.

The J gene is TRBJ1-1, the V gene TRBV4-1; D not certain. Germline V lookup: CDR1 MGHRA, CDR2 YSYEKL. Trimming shortened V by 1 base and J by 0 bases, and 9 bases separated the two germline ends. This CDR3 has 15 residues. The CDR3 is CASSQGTTMNTEAFF. The CDR3 DNA reads TGCGCCAGCAGCCAAGGAACAACGATGAACACTGAAGCTTTCTTT.

The chain uses TRBV10-2 and TRBJ2-2; TRBD1 matches at 7 bases. The germline V gene encodes CDR1 WSHSY and CDR2 SAAADI. The CDR3 extends over 14 amino acids. The J segment lost 1 base and the V segment lost 7 bases, leaving 3 bases of the junction unmatched. In nucleotides, the CDR3 is TGCGCCAGCATAAGGGGGCAGAACACCGGGGAGCTGTTTTTT. Its protein product is CASIRGQNTGELFF.

CDR3 in DNA: TGTGCCAGCAGTTTTGGACTAGCGGGCCCCAATGAGCAGTTCTTC. Translating gives CASSFGLAGPNEQFF. The V and J genes are TRBV27 and TRBJ2-1; 11 nucleotides match TRBD2. CDR1 and CDR2 from the germline V gene are MNHEY and SMNVEV (reference sequence). This CDR3 is 15 amino acids long. V lost 3 bases to trimming and J lost 6 bases; unmatched junction nucleotides: 4.

The chain uses TRBV9 and TRBJ2-1; 8 nucleotides agree with TRBD2. Per the germline V gene, CDR1 is SGDLS and CDR2 is YYNGEE. The CDR3 has 14 amino acids. V was clipped by 0 bases and J by 10 bases; unmatched bases: 6. The CDR3 reads CASSVATGGPEQFF. The DNA of the CDR3 is TGTGCCAGCAGCGTAGCTACGGGAGGGCCCGAGCAGTTCTTC.

The chain combines TRBV4-2 with TRBJ1-5, with TRBD1 identical over 9 bases. Germline CDR1 LGHNA, CDR2 YNFKEQ. CDR3 length equals 14 residues. V lost 5 bases, J lost 5 bases, and 4 bases stayed unmatched. For the CDR3, the DNA is TGTGCCAGCAGCTCAAGACAGGGGGATCAGCCCCAGCATTTT. Its protein is CASSSRQGDQPQHF.

The genes are TRBV10-2 and TRBJ1-1; D perhaps matches TRBD1 (5 bases). With 2 bases removed from V and 4 bases from J, the gap between germline ends came to 11 bases. The CDR3 is 14 residues long. The germline gives CDR1 WSHSY, CDR2 SAAADI. For the CDR3, the DNA is TGCGCCAGCAGTGAGCAGCAGGGTGGCACTGAAGCTTTCTTT. This encodes CASSEQQGGTEAFF.

This chain joins TRBV4-3 and TRBJ2-1; 8 bases align to TRBD2. Germline CDR1 LGHNA, CDR2 YSLEER. The CDR3 consists of 17 residues. Trimming removed 0 bases from V and 0 bases from J; junction bases left unmatched: 4. Written as DNA, the CDR3 is TGCGCCAGCAGCCAAGACGTCCGGGGGGGCTCCTACAATGAGCAGTTCTTC. Translating it yields CASSQDVRGGSYNEQFF.

The chain uses TRBV6-4 and TRBJ2-3; D unclear. The V end was cut by 2 bases, the J end by 3 bases, with 6 bases between. The CDR3 sequence is 13 residues long. Germline lookup yields CDR1 MRHNA and CDR2 SNTAGT. CDR3 bases: TGTGCCAGCAGTGACAGGAGAACAGATACGCAGTATTTT. Translation gives CASSDRRTDTQYF.

The genes are TRBV5-4 and TRBJ1-5; TRBD1 matches 8 bases. The CDR3 spans 16 residues. Germline CDR1 reads SGHNT; CDR2 reads YYREEE (reference sequence). The junction had 7 bases not matched to a gene; V was cut back by 0 bases and J by 5 bases. For the CDR3, the DNA is TGTGCCAGCAGCTTGGGGGGGGCAGGGGGCGATCAGCCCCAGCATTTT. It translates to CASSLGGAGGDQPQHF.

Written as DNA, the CDR3 is TGTGCCATCACATCCGGGTTCTCTGGGGCCAACGTCCTGACTTTC. It codes for CAITSGFSGANVLTF. V and J are TRBV10-3 and TRBJ2-6, with D hard to call. The CDR3 has 15 residues. Trimming stripped 7 bases from V and 0 bases from J, with 10 bases between. CDR1 is ENHRY, CDR2 SYGVKD, per germline.

The chain couples TRBV19 to TRBJ2-1; TRBD2 aligns across 12 bases. The CDR3 is 15 residues long. V shed 7 bases and J 7 bases; nucleotides not matched to a gene: 8. Germline V gene data show CDR1 as LNHDA and CDR2 as SQIVND (reference sequence). As DNA, the CDR3 is TGTGCCAGTAAACAGACTAGCGGGGGATCTAATGAGCAGTTCTTC. This encodes CASKQTSGGSNEQFF.

The gene calls are TRBV6-1 and TRBJ1-1; 11 positions agree with TRBD1. The CDR3 loop spans 13 amino acids. Germline loops: CDR1 MNHNS, CDR2 SASEGT. J was trimmed by 4 bases and V by 11 bases; bases with no gene match: 6. DNA of the CDR3: TGTGCCGGAACGGGACAGGGGGTCACTGAAGCTTTCTTT. It codes for CAGTGQGVTEAFF.

Of note for this clone: The sample carries other DNA sequences with the same CDR3. The V call is TRBV19, the J call TRBJ2-1; the D is unclear. Per germline, CDR1 LNHDA and CDR2 SQIVND (reference sequence). The CDR3 loop spans 13 amino acids. Trimming left V 1 base short and J 6 bases short, with 7 bases between. The CDR3 region has the DNA TGTGCCAGTAGTATAGGACTGCTCAATGAGCAGTTCTTC. Translating gives CASSIGLLNEQFF.

This chain connects TRBV7-2 to TRBJ2-4; 9 bases are shared with TRBD1. Germline assignment: CDR1 SGHTA and CDR2 FQGNSA. V lost 4 bases to trimming and J lost 7 bases; unmatched junction nucleotides: 8. This CDR3 is built from 15 residues. CDR3 sequence (DNA): TGTGCCAGCAGCTCCCCCGGGACAGGGAAGAACATTCAGTACTTC. It codes for CASSSPGTGKNIQYF.

This chain joins TRBV28 and TRBJ2-7, with D perhaps TRBD1 (5 bases). The CDR3 has 12 residues. CDR1 and CDR2 (germline): MDHEN, SYDVKM. V dropped 10 bases and J dropped 2 bases, with 12 bases sitting between them. CDR3 protein: CATHAGPYEQYF. In DNA, the CDR3 is TGTGCCACGCATGCAGGGCCCTACGAGCAGTACTTC.

The rearrangement links TRBV11-2 to TRBJ2-3; D possibly corresponds to TRBD1 (6 bases). This CDR3 contains 15 residues. The germline gives CDR1 SGHAT, CDR2 FQNNGV. V was clipped by 1 base and J by 1 base, with 9 bases between them. The CDR3: CASSLGAGGTDTQYF. CDR3 nucleotide sequence: TGTGCCAGCAGCTTAGGGGCAGGGGGCACAGATACGCAGTATTTT.

DNA of the CDR3: TGTGCCACCAGCAGAGATTTCTCACCGGGGTGGGAGAACACCGGGGAGCTGTTTTTT. Translated: CATSRDFSPGWENTGELFF. The gene calls are TRBV15 and TRBJ2-2; D perhaps matches TRBD2 (5 bases). The CDR3 has 19 residues. V dropped 0 bases and J dropped 1 base, with 18 bases sitting between them. The germline V gene encodes CDR1 LNHNV and CDR2 YYDKDF (reference sequence). The full variable domain, completed using reference TRBV15 and TRBJ2-2, is DAMVIQNPRYQVTQFGKPVTLSCSQTLNHNVMYWYQQKSSQAPKLLFHYYDKDFNNEADTPDNFQSRRPNTSFCFLDIRSPGLGDTAMYLCATSRDFSPGWENTGELFFGEGSRLTVL.

V usage is TRBV9 and J usage is TRBJ1-6; possibly TRBD1 for D (5 bases). The V end was cut by 4 bases, the J end by 9 bases, with 17 bases between. The CDR3 has 15 residues. Germline loops: CDR1 SGDLS, CDR2 YYNGEE. Here the CDR3 reads CASSTGGGFSSPLHF. CDR3 nucleotides: TGTGCCAGCAGCACGGGGGGGGGATTCTCTTCACCCCTCCACTTT.

The V gene is TRBV5-1, the J gene TRBJ2-7; D possibly corresponds to TRBD2 (6 bases). CDR3 size: 12 residues. The V end was cut by 0 bases, the J end by 5 bases, with 6 bases between. Germline values: CDR1 SGHRS, CDR2 YFSETQ. Here the CDR3 reads CASSLGRDEQYF. The CDR3, as DNA: TGCGCCAGCAGCTTGGGGAGGGACGAGCAGTACTTC. The full variable domain, with the rest looked up from reference TRBV5-1 and TRBJ2-7, is KAGVTQTPRYLIKTRGQQVTLSCSPISGHRSVSWYQQTPGQGLQFLFEYFSETQRNKGNFPGRFSGRQFSNSRSEMNVSTLELGDSALYLCASSLGRDEQYFGPGTRLTVT.

The rearrangement joins TRBV27 to TRBJ1-2, with 11 bases fitting TRBD1. J lost 4 bases, V lost 6 bases, and 13 bases had no gene match. This CDR3 contains 17 residues. Germline CDR1 is MNHEY and CDR2 is SMNVEV (reference sequence). The DNA for the CDR3 is TGTGCCAGCAGCGGGTGGGGACAGGGGGTGCGTAGCTATGGCTACACCTTC. Translating it yields CASSGWGQGVRSYGYTF.

The chain employs TRBV19 and TRBJ1-1, with 7 bases identical to TRBD1. Looked up from germline, CDR1 is LNHDA and CDR2 is SQIVND (reference sequence). The V and J ends lost 1 base and 0 bases, in that order; junction bases with no gene match: 2. This CDR3 spans 15 amino acids. CDR3 amino acids: CASSIGGTVNTEAFF. In DNA form, the CDR3 reads TGTGCCAGTAGTATAGGGGGGACAGTGAACACTGAAGCTTTCTTT. Full variable domain (rest looked up from reference TRBV19 and TRBJ1-1): DGGITQSPKYLFRKEGQNVTLSCEQNLNHDAMYWYRQDPGQGLRLIYYSQIVNDFQKGDIAEGYSVSREKKESFPLTVTSAQKNPTAFYLCASSIGGTVNTEAFFGQGTRLTVV.